Reported below is one TCR beta chain. Its specificity is unknown. These data are taken from a study of cytomegalovirus exposure and HLA in healthy donors. General study points: In a later analysis, at a false discovery rate of 0.05, approximately 16,000 TCR beta sequences were associated with HLA alleles.

CDR1 and CDR2 (germline): LNHDA, SQIVND (reference sequence). V was cut by 6 bases and J by 2 bases, with 11 bases left in between. The CDR3 is 14 amino acids. In the PCR, 60 Vbeta and 13 Jbeta primers were used. Libraries were prepared by immunoSEQ multiplex PCR; TCRdb keeps only in-frame clonotypes and omits some of them. The table has roughly 170,000 clones, roughly 75% seen once. The chain couples TRBV19 to TRBJ1-3; D is perhaps TRBD1 (6 bases). The receptor's source is a female donor in good health and CMV-seronegative. Sequencing was performed on PBMCs. CDR3 sequence: CASRTGAAGNTIYF. DNA for the CDR3: TGTGCCAGTAGGACAGGAGCAGCTGGAAACACCATATATTTT.